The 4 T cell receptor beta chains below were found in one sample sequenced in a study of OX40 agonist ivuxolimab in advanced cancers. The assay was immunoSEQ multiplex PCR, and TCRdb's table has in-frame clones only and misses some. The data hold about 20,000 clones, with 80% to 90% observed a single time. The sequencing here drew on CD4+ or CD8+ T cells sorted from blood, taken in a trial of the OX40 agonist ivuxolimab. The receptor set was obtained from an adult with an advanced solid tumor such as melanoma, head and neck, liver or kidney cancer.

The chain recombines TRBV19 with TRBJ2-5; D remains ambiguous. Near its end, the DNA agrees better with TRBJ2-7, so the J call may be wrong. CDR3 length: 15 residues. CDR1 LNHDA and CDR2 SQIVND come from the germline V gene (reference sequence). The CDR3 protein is CASKLGRPTFYEQYF. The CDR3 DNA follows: TGTGCCAGTAAGTTGGGCAGGCCTACCTTCTACGAGCAGTACTTC.

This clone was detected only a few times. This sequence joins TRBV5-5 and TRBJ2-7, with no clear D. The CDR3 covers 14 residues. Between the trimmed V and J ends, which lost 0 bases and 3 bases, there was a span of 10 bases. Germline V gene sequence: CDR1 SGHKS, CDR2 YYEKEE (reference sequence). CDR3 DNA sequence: TGTGCCAGCAGCTTGGTGGCAGGAAACTACGAGCAGTACTTC. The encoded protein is CASSLVAGNYEQYF.

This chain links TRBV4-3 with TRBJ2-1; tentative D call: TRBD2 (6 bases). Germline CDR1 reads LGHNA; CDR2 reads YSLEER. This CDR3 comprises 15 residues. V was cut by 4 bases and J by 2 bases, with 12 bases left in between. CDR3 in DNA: TGCGCCAGCAGCCCCGACGCGGGACCCTACAATGAGCAGTTCTTC. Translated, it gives CASSPDAGPYNEQFF.

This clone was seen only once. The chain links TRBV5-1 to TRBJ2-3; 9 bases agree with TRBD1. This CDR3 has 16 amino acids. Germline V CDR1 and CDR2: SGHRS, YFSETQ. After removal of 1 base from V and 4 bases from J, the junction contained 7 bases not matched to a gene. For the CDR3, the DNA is TGCGCCAGCAGCTTGAAACTGGGACAGGGATCAGATACGCAGTATTTT. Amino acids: CASSLKLGQGSDTQYF.